This paragraph reports one T cell receptor (beta chain). What it binds is not known. The study ran its PCR with 60 Vbeta and 13 Jbeta primers. Produced via immunoSEQ multiplex PCR; TCRdb's table is partial and in-frame only. The data include some 48,000 clones; the top ten clones carry 2.1%. This sample was taken from a study of cytomegalovirus exposure and HLA in healthy donors. Study-wide results and limits: Using a false discovery rate of 0.05, a later analysis showed that approximately 17,000 TCR beta sequences were associated with HLA alleles.

The CDR3 is 18 residues long. With 4 bases removed from V and 0 bases from J, the gap between germline ends came to 19 bases. Germline V lookup: CDR1 MNHNS, CDR2 SASEGT. Source material: PBMCs. The receptor was isolated from a woman in her forties in good health and CMV-seronegative. The chain uses TRBV6-1 and TRBJ1-3, with D perhaps TRBD1 (6 bases). CDR3 in amino acids: CASSVSGVHSPSGNTIYF. CDR3 nucleotides: TGTGCCAGCAGTGTATCAGGGGTCCACTCACCCTCTGGAAACACCATATATTTT.